This T cell receptor beta chain was obtained from a study of Ad26.COV2.S vaccination and SARS-CoV-2 variants. Study summary: Participants got Ad26.COV2.S intramuscularly, once or twice 56 days apart.

Some clones are missing from TCRdb's copy, which holds only in-frame ones; the method was immunoSEQ multiplex PCR. The repertoire holds some 390,000 clones, with more than 85% as singletons. This CDR3 is built from 13 residues. Germline V lookup: CDR1 ENHRY, CDR2 SYGVKD. V shed 3 bases and J shed 2 bases, with 4 bases lying between them. Described treatment: roughly 20 received Ad26.COV2.S at low or high dose, single or two shots; roughly five received placebo; per-sample allocation not given. Each sample was drawn 63 days after the first injection (of vaccine or placebo). This TCR was sampled from a person between 18 and 65 years old who received the Ad26.COV2.S COVID-19 vaccine or a placebo. This material consisted of peripheral blood, taken in a trial of Ad26.COV2.S vaccine versus placebo. The chain links TRBV10-3 to TRBJ1-4, with D uncertain. CDR3 nucleotide sequence: TGTGCCATCAGTGAAGGTACTAATGAAAAACTGTTTTTT. It specifies CAISEGTNEKLFF.